Presented here are 25 T cell receptor beta chains from one specimen sequenced in a study of a mutant IDH1 vaccine in newly diagnosed glioma. Time point meaning: baseline, week 1 (first vaccination visit). Specified treatment: pre-vaccination baseline after standard-of-care therapy. The repertoire was sequenced with immunoSEQ multiplex PCR; TCRdb's copy has only in-frame clones and lacks some. The table records about 54,000 clones, approximately 80% of them present only once. The specimen was PBMCs, collected from a glioma patient treated with radiotherapy, temozolomide or both. These receptors were obtained from a man in his late teens or twenties with glioma.

The chain uses TRBV30 and TRBJ2-3, with 13 bases lining up with TRBD2. The V segment lost 6 bases and the J segment 4 bases; nucleotides outside the gene matches: 13. Germline loops: CDR1 GTSNPN, CDR2 SVGIG (reference sequence). CDR3 size: 17 residues. CDR3 sequence (DNA): TGTGCCTGCTCAAAAGTCAGGACTAGCGGGAGTTCAGATACGCAGTATTTT. This gives the protein CACSKVRTSGSSDTQYF.

As concerns this clone: A read error may account for a junction end that differs from germline. The rearrangement links TRBV13 to TRBJ1-2; D remains ambiguous. Germline CDR1 PRHDT, CDR2 FYEKMQ (reference sequence). This CDR3 is 12 amino acids long. The CDR3 coding sequence is TGTGCCAGCAGCCTAGGGCGGGGTGGCTACACCTTC. Its translation is CASSLGRGGYTF.

The V call is TRBV6-5, the J call TRBJ2-7; 8 nucleotides agree with TRBD2. V lost 0 bases, J lost 4 bases, and 5 bases stayed unmatched. The CDR3 spans 15 residues. CDR1 and CDR2 from the germline V gene are MNHEY and SVGAGI. CDR3 region: CASSYSGLAGYEQYF. For the CDR3, the DNA is TGTGCCAGCAGTTACTCCGGACTAGCTGGGTACGAGCAGTACTTC.

This clone was counted between two and nine times. The chain employs TRBV11-1 and TRBJ2-5; TRBD1 is a possible D gene (6 bases). Germline V gene lookup returns CDR1 SGHAT and CDR2 FQDESV (reference sequence). V shed 3 bases and J shed 4 bases, with 12 bases lying between them. This CDR3 contains 14 residues. The CDR3 nucleotides are TGTGCCAGCAGCTTCAGACAGACAGGAGAGACCCAGTACTTC. Encoded protein: CASSFRQTGETQYF.

This clone has more than one count but fewer than ten. The V call is TRBV2, the J call TRBJ1-4; D is possibly TRBD1 (5 bases). The V end lost 5 bases, the J end lost 6 bases, and 13 bases lay between the germline ends. The CDR3 contains 14 residues. Germline V gene sequence: CDR1 SNHLY, CDR2 FYNNEI. The chain's CDR3 is CASSLTGGYEKLFF. The CDR3 bases are TGTGCCAGCAGTTTAACAGGCGGGTATGAAAAACTGTTTTTT.

The rearrangement joins TRBV2 to TRBJ1-1; 9 bases are shared with TRBD1. Trimming cost V 6 bases and J 9 bases; bases outside gene matches: 5. The CDR3 covers 12 residues. CDR1 is SNHLY and CDR2 is FYNNEI in the germline V gene. This chain's CDR3 is CASSGQGRQAFF. The CDR3 nucleotides are TGTGCCAGCAGCGGACAGGGGCGGCAAGCTTTCTTT.

The V and J genes are TRBV30 and TRBJ1-5, with D unresolved. CDR1 is GTSNPN, CDR2 SVGIG, per germline (reference sequence). V lost 1 base and J lost 5, with 6 bases in between. CDR3 length: 12 amino acids. CDR3 nucleotide sequence: TGTGCCTGGAGTGAGTCCTATCAGCCCCAGCATTTT. It is translated as CAWSESYQPQHF.

This clone was counted only a few times. The rearrangement links TRBV12-5 to TRBJ1-2; 9 bases fit TRBD1. CDR1 is LGHNT, CDR2 FRNRAP, per germline. Germline trimming cut 2 bases from V and 13 bases from J; bases unmatched to any gene: 8. The CDR3 spans 13 residues. The CDR3 reads CASGLIGTGRGTF. CDR3 sequence (DNA): TGTGCTAGTGGTTTGATAGGGACAGGGAGAGGCACCTTC.

V and J are TRBV7-9 and TRBJ2-5, with D possibly TRBD1 on 5 matching bases. The V end lost 6 bases, the J end lost 1 base, and 15 bases lay between the germline ends. The germline CDR1 and CDR2 sequences are SEHNR and FQNEAQ (reference sequence). The length of the CDR3 is 15 residues. CDR3 sequence (DNA): TGTGCCAGCAGGAGTAGGCAGGGCTTCCAAGAGACCCAGTACTTC. This translates into CASRSRQGFQETQYF. The full variable domain, its missing parts supplied by reference TRBV7-9 and TRBJ2-5, is DTGVSQNPRHKITKRGQNVTFRCDPISEHNRLYWYRQTLGQGPEFLTYFQNEAQLEKSRLLSDRFSAERPKGSFSTLEIQRTEQGDSAMYLCASRSRQGFQETQYFGPGTRLLVL.

This chain joins TRBV2 and TRBJ1-5; D not resolved. V was pared by 6 bases and J by 0 bases, with 9 bases between. The CDR3 runs to 14 residues. CDR1 and CDR2 from the germline V gene are SNHLY and FYNNEI. The CDR3 DNA reads TGTGCCAGCAGGGCAGACACTAGCAATCAGCCCCAGCATTTT. The encoded protein is CASRADTSNQPQHF.

This clone was observed once. The gene calls are TRBV13 and TRBJ2-7, with D unresolved. This CDR3 is 11 amino acids long. Trimming cost V 5 bases and J 4 bases, with 6 bases left between them. CDR1 is PRHDT and CDR2 is FYEKMQ in the germline V gene (reference sequence). The DNA for the CDR3 is TGTGCCAGCAGCGCTGGATACGAGCAGTACTTC. Amino acid sequence: CASSAGYEQYF.

This clone came up once. The CDR3 sequence: CASSFRQGEQFF. The CDR3 bases are TGTGCCAGCAGCTTCAGACAGGGTGAGCAGTTCTTC. The J gene is TRBJ2-1, the V gene TRBV6-1; TRBD1 aligns across 7 bases. This CDR3 has 12 residues. Germline V lookup: CDR1 MNHNS, CDR2 SASEGT. V trimming: 6 bases; J trimming: 9 bases; junction bases outside the gene matches: 5.

The rearrangement joins TRBV6-6 to TRBJ1-1, with D unclear. This CDR3 region has 15 residues. CDR1 is MNHNY and CDR2 is SVGAGI in the germline V gene (reference sequence). V lost 2 bases, J lost 0 bases, and 10 bases lay in between. Written as DNA, the CDR3 is TGTGCCAGCAGTTACGGGTACACTTTGAACACTGAAGCTTTCTTT. This translates into CASSYGYTLNTEAFF.

The chain links TRBV6-1 to TRBJ1-1, with 7 bases that match TRBD1. This CDR3 has 15 amino acids. From germline, CDR1 is MNHNS and CDR2 SASEGT. The V and J ends lost 6 bases and 0 bases, in that order; junction bases with no gene match: 7. CDR3 protein: CASRVGQNLNTEAFF. The CDR3 DNA sequence: TGTGCCAGCAGGGTGGGACAGAATTTGAACACTGAAGCTTTCTTT.

J is TRBJ2-4 and V is TRBV6-1; D unclear. The CDR3 consists of 14 residues. Germline V lookup: CDR1 MNHNS, CDR2 SASEGT. The V gene lost 6 bases and the J gene lost 3 bases, with 12 bases spanning the gap. CDR3 in amino acids: CASSAILGKNIQYF. DNA for the CDR3: TGTGCCAGCAGCGCGATTCTGGGCAAAAACATTCAGTACTTC.

The V and J genes are TRBV5-1 and TRBJ2-7, with a possible D match to TRBD1 (6 bases). V lost 3 bases and J 5 bases, leaving 18 bases between the germline ends. CDR3 length equals 15 residues. Germline CDR1 is SGHRS and CDR2 is YFSETQ. CDR3 loop: CASSSARGQLHEQYF. The CDR3 DNA is TGCGCCAGCAGCTCCGCCCGAGGACAGCTCCACGAGCAGTACTTC.

The chain employs TRBV4-3 and TRBJ2-1, with a possible D match to TRBD2 (5 bases). The CDR3 runs 14 residues. Trimming shortened V by 2 bases and J by 8 bases, and 13 bases separated the two germline ends. CDR1 and CDR2 (germline): LGHNA, YSLEER. In nucleotides, the CDR3 is TGCGCCAGCAGCCAAATAGGGAGCGCCGATGAGCAGTTCTTC. Translating it yields CASSQIGSADEQFF.

This chain uses TRBV5-6 with TRBJ2-2, with D hard to call. The germline V gene has CDR1 SGHDT and CDR2 YYEEEE. There are 12 residues in the CDR3. V lost 5 bases and J lost 4, with 6 bases in between. The CDR3 nucleotides are TGTGCCAGCAGTAGAGGCACCGGGGAGCTGTTTTTT. This sequence encodes CASSRGTGELFF.

This rearrangement joins TRBV20-1 to TRBJ2-7, with D perhaps assigned TRBD1 or TRBD2 (5 bases each). Per the germline V gene, CDR1 is DFQATT and CDR2 is SNEGSKA (reference sequence). This CDR3 is built from 11 residues. Trimming stripped 3 bases from V and 5 bases from J, with 8 bases between. This chain's CDR3 is CSARLGDEQYF. The CDR3 nucleotides are TGCAGTGCTAGGCTGGGGGACGAGCAGTACTTC.

The rearrangement uses TRBV14 and TRBJ1-4; 7 bases agree with TRBD1. Germline assignment: CDR1 SGHDN and CDR2 FVKESK. The CDR3 is 16 residues long. The J segment lost 4 bases and the V segment lost 3 bases, leaving 8 bases of the junction unmatched. The CDR3 DNA is TGTGCCAGCAGCCATCTGCTCGACAGGGATAATGAAAAACTGTTTTTT. This codes for CASSHLLDRDNEKLFF. The entire variable domain, with the rest obtained from reference TRBV14 and TRBJ1-4, is as follows: EAGVTQFPSHSVIEKGQTVTLRCDPISGHDNLYWYRRVMGKEIKFLLHFVKESKQDESGMPNNRFLAERTGGTYSTLKVQPAELEDSGVYFCASSHLLDRDNEKLFFGSGTQLSVL.

The V and J genes are TRBV5-1 and TRBJ1-1, with D possibly being TRBD1 (5 bases). Germline V lookup: CDR1 SGHRS, CDR2 YFSETQ. Between the trimmed V and J ends, which lost 2 bases and 10 bases, there was a span of 24 bases. This CDR3 is 16 amino acids long. Here the CDR3 DNA reads TGCGCCAGCAGCTTTGTTCCCGGCAGCGGGGGAGCGGGAGCTTTCTTT. It specifies CASSFVPGSGGAGAFF.

The genes are TRBV18 and TRBJ2-7; 7 bases line up with TRBD2. Per germline, CDR1 KGHSH and CDR2 LQKENI. The CDR3 contains 16 residues. Trimming at V came to 6 bases and at J to 4 bases, leaving 15 bases not matched to a gene. The CDR3 sequence: CASSPKLGGTVYEQYF. The CDR3 DNA sequence: TGTGCCAGCTCCCCCAAACTCGGGGGGACGGTATACGAGCAGTACTTC.

This clone was counted once. The chain links TRBV5-1 to TRBJ2-1; maybe TRBD2 (5 bases). Germline V gene lookup returns CDR1 SGHRS and CDR2 YFSETQ. This CDR3 region has 16 residues. Trimming cost V 4 bases and J 0 bases, with 14 bases left between them. This CDR3 is CASSQLGDLSYNEQFF. CDR3 bases: TGCGCCAGCAGCCAACTAGGTGACCTCTCCTACAATGAGCAGTTCTTC.

The V and J genes are TRBV7-9 and TRBJ2-1; TRBD2 agrees at 13 bases. Germline values: CDR1 SEHNR, CDR2 FQNEAQ (reference sequence). After removal of 5 bases from V and 0 bases from J, the junction contained 7 bases not matched to a gene. CDR3 length: 18 residues. CDR3 amino acids: CASSPGLAGFGSYNEQFF. As DNA, the CDR3 is TGTGCCAGCAGCCCGGGACTAGCGGGATTCGGCTCCTACAATGAGCAGTTCTTC.

This sequence joins TRBV5-1 and TRBJ1-2; TRBD1 aligns across 7 bases. CDR3 size: 13 residues. V was pared by 7 bases and J by 2 bases, with 5 bases of the junction left unmatched. Germline V gene sequence: CDR1 SGHRS, CDR2 YFSETQ. The CDR3 DNA follows: TGCGCCAGCCGACAGGGCTCAAACTATGGCTACACCTTC. Translation: CASRQGSNYGYTF.